This T cell receptor beta chain is drawn from a study of T cell repertoires in cytomegalovirus infection. The CDR3 is 18 residues long. The V segment lost 3 bases and the J segment 5 bases; nucleotides outside the gene matches: 13. Germline values: CDR1 MNHEY, CDR2 SVGAGI. MiXCR was run by TCRdb on the reads, yielding one entry per CDR3 protein. The table includes 300,000 or so distinct CDR3 sequences, around a quarter detected once. This clonotype has a handful of counts. The antigen is not known. This clonotype was obtained from a human donor in good health (CMV status not recorded). Some clones in this sample may be carry-over from other donors' samples. The chain employs TRBV6-5 and TRBJ2-3, with 11 bases identical to TRBD2. Specimen: cultured PBMCs, collected from culture after CMV antigen stimulation. In DNA, the CDR3 is TGTGCCAGCAGTTATACTAGCGGGAGACCCCGGGCTGAAGATACGCAGTATTTT. Its translation is CASSYTSGRPRAEDTQYF.